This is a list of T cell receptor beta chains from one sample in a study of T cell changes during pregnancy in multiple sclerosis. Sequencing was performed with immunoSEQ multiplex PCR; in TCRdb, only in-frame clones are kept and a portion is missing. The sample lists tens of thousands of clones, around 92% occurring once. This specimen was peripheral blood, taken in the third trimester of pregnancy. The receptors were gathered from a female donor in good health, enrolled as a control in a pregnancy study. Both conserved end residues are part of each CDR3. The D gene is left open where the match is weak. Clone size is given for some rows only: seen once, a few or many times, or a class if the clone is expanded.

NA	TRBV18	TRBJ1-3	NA	CASCPGTPSSGNTIYF	TGTGCCAGCTGCCCCGGGACTCCCAGCTCTGGAAACACCATATATTTT
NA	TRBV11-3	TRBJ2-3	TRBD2	CASSSRSASGGDTQYF	TGTGCCAGCAGCTCCCGCTCGGCTAGCGGGGGGGATACGCAGTATTTT
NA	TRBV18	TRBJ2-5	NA	CASSPRQKETQYF	TGTGCCAGCTCACCCCGACAGAAAGAGACCCAGTACTTC
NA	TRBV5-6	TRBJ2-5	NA	CASSKFGTQYF	TGTGCCAGCAGTAAATTCGGGACCCAGTACTTC
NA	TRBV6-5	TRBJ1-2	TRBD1	CASTPGDRGNYGYTF	TGTGCCAGCACCCCCGGGGACAGGGGGAACTATGGCTACACCTTC
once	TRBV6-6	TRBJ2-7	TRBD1	CASSTPGQGTYEQYF	TGTGCCAGCAGCACCCCGGGACAGGGCACCTACGAGCAGTACTTC
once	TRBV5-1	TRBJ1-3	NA	CASSLSGAGNTIYF	TGCGCCAGCAGCTTGTCCGGGGCTGGAAACACCATATATTTT
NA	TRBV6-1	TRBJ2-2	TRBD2	CASIGGVYTGELFF	TGTGCCAGCATCGGGGGGGTGTACACCGGGGAGCTGTTTTTT
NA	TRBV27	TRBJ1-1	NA	CASTGRGGAHTEAFF	TGTGCCAGCACCGGCCGAGGGGGGGCCCACACTGAAGCTTTCTTT
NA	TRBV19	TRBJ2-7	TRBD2	CASSTLGGGPYEQYF	TGTGCCAGTAGTACTCTCGGCGGGGGGCCCTACGAGCAGTACTTC
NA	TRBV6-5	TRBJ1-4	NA	CATHAGYEEKLFF	TGTGCCACACACGCGGGTTATGAAGAAAAACTGTTTTTT
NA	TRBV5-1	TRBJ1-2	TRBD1	CASSSGLGGDGYTF	TGCGCCAGCAGCTCTGGCCTAGGGGGCGATGGCTACACCTTC
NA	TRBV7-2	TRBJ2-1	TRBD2	CASSPGAAGFNEQFF	TGTGCCAGCAGCCCCGGGGCAGCGGGGTTCAATGAGCAGTTCTTC
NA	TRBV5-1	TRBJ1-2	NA	CASSSNSYGYTF	TGCGCCAGCAGCTCGAACAGTTATGGCTACACCTTC
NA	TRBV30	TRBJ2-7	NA	CAWALATTYEQYF	TGTGCCTGGGCCCTAGCGACCACCTACGAGCAGTACTTC
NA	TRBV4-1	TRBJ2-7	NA	CASSQTGYEQYF	TGCGCCAGCAGCCAAACGGGCTACGAGCAGTACTTC
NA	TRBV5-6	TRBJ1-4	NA	CASSLASGATNEKLFF	TGTGCCAGCAGCTTGGCCTCAGGGGCGACTAATGAAAAACTGTTTTTT
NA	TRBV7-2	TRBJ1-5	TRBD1	CASSWGTGIDQPQHF	TGTGCCAGCAGCTGGGGGACAGGGATCGATCAGCCCCAGCATTTT
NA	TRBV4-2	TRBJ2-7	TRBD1	CASSQDPGQGGYEQYF	TGTGCCAGCAGCCAAGATCCGGGACAGGGGGGGTACGAGCAGTACTTC
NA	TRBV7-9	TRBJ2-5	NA	CASSLAEETQYF	TGTGCCAGCAGCTTAGCCGAAGAGACCCAGTACTTC
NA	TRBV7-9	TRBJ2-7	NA	CASSLRGAQEQYF	TGTGCCAGCAGCTTACGGGGGGCACAGGAGCAGTACTTC
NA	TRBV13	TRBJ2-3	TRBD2	CASSFADTGASGGASITPDTQYF	TGTGCCAGCAGCTTTGCGGACACCGGGGCTAGCGGGGGGGCTTCAATTACTCCAGATACGCAGTATTTT
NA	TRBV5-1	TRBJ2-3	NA	CASSLVGQGTDTQYF	TGCGCCAGCAGCTTGGTAGGTCAGGGTACAGATACGCAGTATTTT
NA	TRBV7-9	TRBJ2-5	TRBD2	CASSFSGAPGETQYF	TGTGCCAGCAGTTTTAGCGGGGCCCCGGGAGAGACCCAGTACTTC
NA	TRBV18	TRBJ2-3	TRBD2	CASSLGGTDTQYF	TGTGCCAGCTCACTCGGGGGGACAGATACGCAGTATTTT
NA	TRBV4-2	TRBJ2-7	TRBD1	CASSQGQGTSSYEQYF	TGTGCCAGCAGCCAAGGACAGGGCACAAGCTCCTACGAGCAGTACTTC
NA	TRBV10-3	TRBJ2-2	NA	CAISDSNTGELFF	TGTGCCATCAGTGACTCCAACACCGGGGAGCTGTTTTTT
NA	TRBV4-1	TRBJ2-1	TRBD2	CASSSTSGSVDEQFF	TGCGCCAGCAGCTCGACTAGCGGGAGCGTCGATGAGCAGTTCTTC
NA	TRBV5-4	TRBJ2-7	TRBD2	CASSWGGLHSSYEQYF	TGTGCCAGCAGCTGGGGGGGACTCCATAGCTCCTACGAGCAGTACTTC
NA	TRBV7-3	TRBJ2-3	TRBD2	CASSLQAGGNTDTQYF	TGTGCCAGCAGCTTACAAGCGGGAGGGAACACAGATACGCAGTATTTT
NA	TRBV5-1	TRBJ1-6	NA	CASSIEPQGGYSPLHF	TGCGCCAGCAGCATCGAACCACAGGGTGGGTATTCACCCCTCCACTTT
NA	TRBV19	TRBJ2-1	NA	CASSIDQAIEQFF	TGTGCCAGTAGTATAGATCAGGCGATTGAGCAGTTCTTC
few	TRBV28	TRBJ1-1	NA	CASSLSRMNTEAFF	TGTGCCAGCAGTCTCTCGAGGATGAACACTGAAGCTTTCTTT
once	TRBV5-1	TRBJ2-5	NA	CASSLGGRGKETQYF	TGCGCCAGCAGCTTGGGTGGCAGGGGTAAAGAGACCCAGTACTTC
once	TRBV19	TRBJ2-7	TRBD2	CASSRGSGRAYEQYF	TGTGCCAGTAGCAGGGGTAGCGGGAGGGCCTACGAGCAGTACTTC
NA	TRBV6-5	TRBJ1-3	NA	CASSYSSGGTGNTIYF	TGTGCCAGCAGTTACTCGAGCGGGGGTACTGGAAACACCATATATTTT
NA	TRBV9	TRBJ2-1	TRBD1	CASSVNRDRDLNEQFF	TGTGCCAGCAGCGTAAACAGGGACAGGGATTTAAATGAGCAGTTCTTC
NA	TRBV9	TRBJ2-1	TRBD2	CASSAGLTSGGNEQFF	TGTGCCAGCAGCGCGGGATTGACTAGCGGGGGCAATGAGCAGTTCTTC
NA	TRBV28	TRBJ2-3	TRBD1	CASSFGTGSTDTQYF	TGTGCCAGCAGTTTCGGGACAGGATCCACAGATACGCAGTATTTT
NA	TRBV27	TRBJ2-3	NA	CVVKRLSTDTQYF	TGTGTCGTGAAGCGGCTAAGCACAGATACGCAGTATTTT
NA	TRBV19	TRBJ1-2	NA	CASRGTKYGYTF	TGTGCCAGTAGGGGGACAAAGTATGGCTACACCTTC
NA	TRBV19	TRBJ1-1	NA	CASSATVNTEAFF	TGTGCCAGTAGTGCGACAGTGAACACTGAAGCTTTCTTT
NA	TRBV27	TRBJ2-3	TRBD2	CASSLSGAAGRASDTQYF	TGTGCCAGCAGTTTATCGGGCGCGGCCGGGAGGGCCTCAGATACGCAGTATTTT
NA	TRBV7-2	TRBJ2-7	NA	CASSLQTGEGYEQYF	TGTGCCAGCAGCTTACAGACAGGGGAGGGGTACGAGCAGTACTTC
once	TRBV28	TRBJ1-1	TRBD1	CASRRRGQGNLNTEAFF	TGTGCCAGCAGGCGCCGAGGACAGGGCAATTTGAACACTGAAGCTTTCTTT
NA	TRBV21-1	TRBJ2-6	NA	CASSRGRDRLFDGANVLTF	TGTGCCAGCAGCAGGGGCCGGGACAGGCTGTTTGATGGGGCCAACGTCCTGACTTTC
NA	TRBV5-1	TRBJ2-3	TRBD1	CASSFPRDREVVGNTDTQYF	TGCGCCAGCAGCTTCCCCCGGGACAGGGAAGTCGTAGGCAACACAGATACGCAGTATTTT
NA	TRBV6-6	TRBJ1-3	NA	CASSYAGERPGNTIYF	TGTGCCAGCAGTTACGCAGGGGAGAGGCCTGGAAACACCATATATTTT
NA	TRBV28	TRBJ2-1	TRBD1	CASSTPGTGGNNEQFF	TGTGCCAGCAGCACTCCCGGGACAGGGGGGAACAATGAGCAGTTCTTC
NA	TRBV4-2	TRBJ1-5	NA	CASSQDLGAAYSNRPQHF	TGTGCCAGCAGCCAAGATCTTGGAGCCGCCTATAGCAATCGGCCCCAGCATTTT
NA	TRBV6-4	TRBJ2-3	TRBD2	CASSALAGVDTQYF	TGTGCCAGCAGTGCACTAGCGGGGGTTGATACGCAGTATTTT
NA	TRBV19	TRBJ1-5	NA	CASRGMGDGNQPQHF	TGTGCCAGTAGAGGTATGGGAGACGGCAATCAGCCCCAGCATTTT
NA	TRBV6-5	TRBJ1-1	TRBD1	CASSRPDRDSAEAFF	TGTGCCAGCAGCAGACCCGACCGGGACAGTGCTGAAGCTTTCTTT